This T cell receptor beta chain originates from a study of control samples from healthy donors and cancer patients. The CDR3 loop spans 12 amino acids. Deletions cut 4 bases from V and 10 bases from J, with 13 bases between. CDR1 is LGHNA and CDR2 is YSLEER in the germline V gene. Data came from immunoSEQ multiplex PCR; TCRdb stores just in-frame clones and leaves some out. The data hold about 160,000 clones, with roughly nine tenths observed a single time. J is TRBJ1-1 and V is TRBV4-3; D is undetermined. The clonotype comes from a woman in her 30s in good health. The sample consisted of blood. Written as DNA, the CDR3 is TGCGCCAGCAGCCTTAGGGCCGGGAGAGCTTTCTTT. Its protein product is CASSLRAGRAFF.